These T cell receptor beta chains were read from a single sample in a study of Graves' ophthalmopathy and Graves' hyperthyroidism. One entry per CDR3 protein, called by TCRdb with MiXCR from the multiplex PCR reads. The repertoire holds fewer than 650,000 distinct CDR3 sequences, with about a fifth as singletons. Sequences were obtained from peripheral blood. The receptors were sampled from a woman aged 18-29 years with stable Graves' hyperthyroidism. Some clones in this sample may be carry-over from other donors' samples. CDR3s include the opening cysteine and the closing phenylalanine or tryptophan. Each record gives: CDR3 length, J gene, V gene, clone size, D gene, CDR3 protein, CDR3 DNA. A D gene is named only where the DNA matches it firmly. Size tells how often a clone was seen (once, few, many) or the class of an expanded clone, and some rows leave it out.

>14|TRBJ2-5|TRBV24-1|few|TRBD2
CATSDRDYYKTQYF
TGTGCCACCAGTGATCGGGACTACTATAAGACCCAGTACTTC
>19|TRBJ2-4|TRBV20-1|few|.
CSGHDGGAGGYQAKNIKYF
TGCAGTGGGCACGACGGGGGGGCAGGGGGCTACCAAGCCAAAAACATTAAGTACTTC
>14|TRBJ1-1|TRBV13|many|.
CASSKRGGVTEAFF
TGTGCCAGCAGCAAGAGGGGAGGCGTTACTGAAGCTTTCTTT
>13|TRBJ1-2|TRBV6-5|many|.
CASRLDSNYGYTF
TGTGCCAGCAGACTCGACAGTAACTATGGCTACACCTTC
>13|TRBJ1-2|TRBV2|.|TRBD1
CASRQTTGVGYTF
TGTGCCAGCAGACAAACTACAGGGGTTGGCTACACCTTC
>14|TRBJ1-2|TRBV12-3/TRBV12-4|many|TRBD1
CASRGRDRADGYTF
TGTGCCAGCAGAGGACGGGACAGGGCGGATGGCTACACCTTC
>9|TRBJ2-1|TRBV20-1|.|.
CMAVKEQFF
TGCATGGCCGTGAAAGAGCAGTTCTTC
>14|TRBJ1-2|TRBV14|many|TRBD1
CASSQVGQGHGYTF
TGTGCCAGCAGCCAAGTGGGACAGGGGCATGGCTACACCTTC
>14|TRBJ1-1|TRBV5-1|many|.
CASSLEGSPTEAFF
TGCGCCAGCAGCTTGGAGGGCAGTCCCACTGAAGCTTTCTTT
>13|TRBJ2-7|TRBV7-3|many|.
CASSPGLGDEQYF
TGTGCCAGCAGCCCAGGACTCGGCGACGAACAGTACTTC
>15|TRBJ1-1|TRBV19|.|.
CASSSRAGRNTEAFF
TGTGCCAGTAGTAGCCGCGCGGGGAGGAACACTGAAGCTTTCTTT
>16|TRBJ1-2|TRBV12-3/TRBV12-4|many|TRBD1
CASSRELGGISYGYTF
TGTGCCAGCAGTAGAGAACTAGGGGGCATATCCTATGGCTACACCTTC
>16|TRBJ1-1|TRBV14|.|.
CASSQEWGQVNTEAFF
TGTGCCAGCAGCCAAGAATGGGGGCAGGTGAACACTGAAGCTTTCTTT
>14|TRBJ2-2|TRBV27|many|TRBD2
CASSWGLGTGELFF
TGTGCCAGCAGTTGGGGACTAGGCACCGGGGAGCTGTTTTTT
>16|TRBJ2-7|TRBV19|.|TRBD2
CASSIGTSGRSYEQYF
TGTGCCAGTAGTATTGGGACTAGCGGGAGGTCCTACGAGCAGTACTTC
>16|TRBJ1-5|TRBV6-2/TRBV6-3|.|.
CASSYSRGRQNQPQHF
TGTGCCAGCAGTTACTCGAGGGGGAGGCAGAATCAGCCCCAGCATTTT
>13|TRBJ1-2|TRBV6-1|.|TRBD1
CASSQTGAGGYTF
TGTGCCAGCAGCCAAACAGGGGCTGGGGGCTACACCTTC
>18|TRBJ2-5|TRBV13|many|TRBD2
CASSPTLERGGRRETQYF
TGTGCCAGCAGCCCGACCCTTGAGCGGGGGGGCCGAAGAGAGACCCAGTACTTC
>16|TRBJ2-5|TRBV3-1|few|.
CASSQGRVGPKETQYF
TGTGCCAGCAGCCAAGGTCGTGTGGGACCAAAAGAGACCCAGTACTTC
>14|TRBJ2-5|TRBV5-1|few|TRBD2
CASSFRAGEETQYF
TGCGCCAGCAGCTTTAGAGCGGGAGAAGAGACCCAGTACTTC